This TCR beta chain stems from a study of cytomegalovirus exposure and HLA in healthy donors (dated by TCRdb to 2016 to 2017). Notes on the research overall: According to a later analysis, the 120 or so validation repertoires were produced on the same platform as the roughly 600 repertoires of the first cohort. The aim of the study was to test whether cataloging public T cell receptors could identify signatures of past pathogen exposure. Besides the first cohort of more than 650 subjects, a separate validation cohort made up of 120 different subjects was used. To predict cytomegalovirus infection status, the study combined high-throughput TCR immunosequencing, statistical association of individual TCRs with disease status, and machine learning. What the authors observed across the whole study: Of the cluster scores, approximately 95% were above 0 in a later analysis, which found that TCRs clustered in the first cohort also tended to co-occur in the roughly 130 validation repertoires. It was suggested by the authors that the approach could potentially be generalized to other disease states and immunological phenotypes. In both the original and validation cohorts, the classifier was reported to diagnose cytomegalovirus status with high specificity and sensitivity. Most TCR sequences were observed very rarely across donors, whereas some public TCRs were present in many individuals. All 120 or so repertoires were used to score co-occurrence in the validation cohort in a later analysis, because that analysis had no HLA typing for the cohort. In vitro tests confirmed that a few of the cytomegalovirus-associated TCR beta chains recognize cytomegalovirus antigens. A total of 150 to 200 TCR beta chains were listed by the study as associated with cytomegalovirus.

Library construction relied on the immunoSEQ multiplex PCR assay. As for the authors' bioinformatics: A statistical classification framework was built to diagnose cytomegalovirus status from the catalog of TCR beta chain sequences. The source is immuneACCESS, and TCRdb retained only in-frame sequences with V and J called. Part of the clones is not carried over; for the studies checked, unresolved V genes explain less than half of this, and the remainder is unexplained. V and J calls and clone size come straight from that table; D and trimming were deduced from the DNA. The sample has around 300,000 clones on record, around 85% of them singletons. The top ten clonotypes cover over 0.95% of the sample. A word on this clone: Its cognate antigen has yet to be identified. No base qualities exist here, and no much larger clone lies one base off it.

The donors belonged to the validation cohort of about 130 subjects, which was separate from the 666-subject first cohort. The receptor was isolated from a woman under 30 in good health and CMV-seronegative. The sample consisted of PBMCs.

The CDR3 here reads CASSFTGGYNEQFF. The nucleotide sequence reads TGTGCCAGCAGTTTTACGGGGGGATACAATGAGCAGTTCTTC. The sequence links TRBV28 to TRBJ2-1; 7 nucleotides in the junction match TRBD2. For CDR1 and CDR2, the germline V gene lists MDHEN and SYDVKM. Germline trimming amounts to 3 bases on V and 4 bases on J, with 3 as the count of junction bases outside the gene matches. The CDR3 goes from the cysteine to the phenylalanine over 14 residues. Only CDR3 DNA remains: 42 bases, in frame from the first base.